Below are 5 T cell receptor beta chains sequenced from a single sample in a study of CD8 T cells in ankylosing spondylitis. One entry per CDR3 protein results from TCRdb running MiXCR on the 5' RACE reads. The sample records 200,000 to 250,000 distinct CDR3 sequences, around 32% being singletons. The specimen was blood, either unsorted or a sorted T cell fraction (not recorded which). The receptors stem from a male donor with ankylosing spondylitis or in good health (not recorded which).

In its sample, this clonotype was seen a few times. The chain carries TRBV15 and TRBJ2-6, with D hard to call. The V gene's germline CDR1 is LNHNV and CDR2 YYDKDF (reference sequence). This CDR3 spans 14 amino acids. V dropped 5 bases and J dropped 0 bases, with 5 bases sitting between them. The CDR3 sequence: CATSPGSGANVLTF. The CDR3 DNA is TGTGCCACCAGCCCGGGCTCTGGGGCCAACGTCCTGACTTTC.

This clonotype was counted ten times or more. This sequence joins TRBV7-2 and TRBJ2-3; D gene unclear. This CDR3 is built from 13 residues. Germline V gives CDR1 SGHTA, CDR2 FQGNSA. Trimming took off 7 bases at V and 4 bases at J, with 12 bases between the two ends. The CDR3 reads CASMGWAPDTQYF. The DNA of the CDR3 is TGTGCCAGCATGGGCTGGGCCCCAGATACGCAGTATTTT. The full variable domain, with the rest looked up from reference TRBV7-2 and TRBJ2-3, is GAGVSQSPSNKVTEKGKDVELRCDPISGHTALYWYRQSLGQGLEFLIYFQGNSAPDKSGLPSDRFSAERTGGSVSTLTIQRTQQEDSAVYLCASMGWAPDTQYFGPGTRLTVL.

This clonotype was picked up a small number of times. The chain carries TRBV12-3 or TRBV12-4 and TRBJ2-7; tentatively, D is TRBD2 (6 bases). The CDR3 is made up of 11 amino acids. V lost 7 bases and J lost 6, with 10 bases in between. Here the CDR3 reads CASTGGIEQYF. CDR3 nucleotide sequence: TGTGCCAGCACGGGCGGGATCGAGCAGTACTTC.

This sequence joins TRBV12-3 or TRBV12-4 and TRBJ2-3; 8 bases are a match to TRBD2. V was pared by 3 bases and J by 4 bases, with 0 bases of the junction left unmatched. The CDR3 covers 13 residues. CDR3 DNA: TGTGCCAGCAGTTTCGGGGGGGCAGATACGCAGTATTTT. Translating gives CASSFGGADTQYF.

J is TRBJ2-5 and V is TRBV5-1; TRBD2 is a possible D gene (5 bases). The CDR3 is made up of 13 amino acids. Germline CDR1 and CDR2: SGHRS and YFSETQ. V was clipped by 4 bases and J by 4 bases, with 11 bases between them. CDR3 DNA sequence: TGCGCCAGCAGCACGGGGTCCGGAGAGACCCAGTACTTC. Protein sequence: CASSTGSGETQYF.